This is a list of T cell receptor beta chains from one sample in a study of tumor and adjacent non-tumor tissue in lung cancer. From the multiplex PCR reads, TCRdb called clonotypes with MiXCR, one entry per CDR3 protein. The data hold under 95,000 distinct CDR3 sequences, with approximately 80% observed a single time. Sequenced sample: distant non-tumor lung tissue. These receptors all come from a man aged 55 to 70 with non-small cell lung cancer. Both conserved end residues are part of each CDR3. D genes are given only for firm matches. Rows give clone size only sometimes, using once, few, many, or a class for an expanded clone.

v_call: TRBV7-9; clone_size: .; d_call: .; j_call: TRBJ1-1; cdr3_nt: TGTGCCAGCAGCCAAGAGGCGAAGGTGCCGAACACTGAAGCTTTCTTT; cdr3_aa: CASSQEAKVPNTEAFF
v_call: TRBV20-1; clone_size: few; d_call: .; j_call: TRBJ2-7; cdr3_nt: TGCAGTGCTAGTGCGGTCATCTATGAGCAATACTTC; cdr3_aa: CSASAVIYEQYF
v_call: TRBV11-2; clone_size: .; d_call: .; j_call: TRBJ2-6; cdr3_nt: TGTACCAGCAGTCCAATTACCGGGGGAGCCACTGGGGCCAACGTCCTGACTTTC; cdr3_aa: CTSSPITGGATGANVLTF
v_call: TRBV12-3/TRBV12-4; clone_size: .; d_call: .; j_call: TRBJ1-5; cdr3_nt: TGTCCCAGCAGCGCCGGGACGTACAATCAGCGCCAGCATTTT; cdr3_aa: CPSSAGTYNQRQHF
v_call: TRBV28; clone_size: .; d_call: TRBD1; j_call: TRBJ1-5; cdr3_nt: TGTGCCAACAGTCCGGACAGGGAGGTTCAGCCCCAGCATTTT; cdr3_aa: CANSPDREVQPQHF
v_call: TRBV11-2; clone_size: .; d_call: TRBD2; j_call: TRBJ2-1; cdr3_nt: TGTGCCAGAAGCCTAGATCGACTAGCGGGAGTAGGTAAGGAGCAGTTCTTC; cdr3_aa: CARSLDRLAGVGKEQFF
v_call: TRBV6-5; clone_size: .; d_call: TRBD2; j_call: TRBJ2-5; cdr3_nt: TGTGTCATCAATGATACCGGGACCGCGGGGGCCCAGTACTTC; cdr3_aa: CVINDTGTAGAQYF
v_call: TRBV4-3; clone_size: .; d_call: .; j_call: TRBJ2-2; cdr3_nt: TGCGCCAGCAGCCAGGACCCGCATGGGGACACCGGAGAGCTGTTTTTT; cdr3_aa: CASSQDPHGDTGELFF
v_call: TRBV20-1; clone_size: .; d_call: TRBD1; j_call: TRBJ2-3; cdr3_nt: TGCAGTGCTAGAGTCAGTAGGGGACAGGGGGTAGGACCCCGCACAAATACGCATTATTTT; cdr3_aa: CSARVSRGQGVGPRTNTHYF
v_call: TRBV5-4; clone_size: few; d_call: .; j_call: TRBJ2-7; cdr3_nt: TGTGCCAGCAGCTTGGGGCAGGGGCCTGCCTATGAGCAGTACTTC; cdr3_aa: CASSLGQGPAYEQYF
v_call: TRBV5-4; clone_size: .; d_call: .; j_call: TRBJ1-1; cdr3_nt: TGTGTCAGCAGCTTGGGTGGACCAGTCAGGTACACTCAAGCTTTCTTT; cdr3_aa: CVSSLGGPVRYTQAFF
v_call: TRBV4-1; clone_size: .; d_call: TRBD1; j_call: TRBJ2-2; cdr3_nt: TGCGCCAGCAGCCGAGATGGGACAGGGATTCGCACCGGGGAACTGTTTTTT; cdr3_aa: CASSRDGTGIRTGELFF
v_call: TRBV11-3; clone_size: .; d_call: .; j_call: TRBJ2-7; cdr3_nt: TGTACCAGCAACTATCAGACTGGATTAACCTACGAGCAGTACTTC; cdr3_aa: CTSNYQTGLTYEQYF
v_call: TRBV4-3; clone_size: .; d_call: .; j_call: TRBJ2-1; cdr3_nt: TGCGCCAGCAGCCAAGAGGTACTATATGATGAGCACTTCTTC; cdr3_aa: CASSQEVLYDEHFF
v_call: TRBV29-1; clone_size: .; d_call: TRBD1; j_call: TRBJ1-1; cdr3_nt: TGCAGCGTTGACGCGGACAGGGTTGACACTGAAGCTTTCTTT; cdr3_aa: CSVDADRVDTEAFF
v_call: TRBV20-1; clone_size: once; d_call: .; j_call: TRBJ2-7; cdr3_nt: TGCAGTGTTAGTGCGGTCATCTACGAGCGGTACTTC; cdr3_aa: CSVSAVIYERYF
v_call: TRBV4-1; clone_size: .; d_call: .; j_call: TRBJ2-7; cdr3_nt: TGCGTCATCAATAAGCGGAGCTACGAGCATTACTTC; cdr3_aa: CVINKRSYEHYF
v_call: TRBV20-1; clone_size: .; d_call: .; j_call: TRBJ2-7; cdr3_nt: TGCAGTGCTAGGGACGCCAGCACCCCCGATCAGTACTTC; cdr3_aa: CSARDASTPDQYF
v_call: TRBV6-5; clone_size: .; d_call: .; j_call: TRBJ2-3; cdr3_nt: TGTGCCAGTAATTACCTACAGGGAAGCAATCAGCCCCAGTATTTT; cdr3_aa: CASNYLQGSNQPQYF
v_call: TRBV7-9; clone_size: few; d_call: .; j_call: TRBJ1-2; cdr3_nt: TGTGTCAGCAGCTTAGGGGAACGGCCAGGCGGAACCATTTATGGCTACACCTTC; cdr3_aa: CVSSLGERPGGTIYGYTF
v_call: TRBV11-2; clone_size: few; d_call: .; j_call: TRBJ2-7; cdr3_nt: TGTGCCAGAAGCTTATTATCACAGGGGGGGATCGAGCAGTACTTC; cdr3_aa: CARSLLSQGGIEQYF
v_call: TRBV30; clone_size: few; d_call: .; j_call: TRBJ1-2; cdr3_nt: TGTGCCTGGGGGGTACAGGGCCGCGTCTATGGCTACACCTTC; cdr3_aa: CAWGVQGRVYGYTF
v_call: TRBV11-2; clone_size: .; d_call: .; j_call: TRBJ2-6; cdr3_nt: TGTGCCAGCAGCTTAGTTCCAAAGGGCAGGCCCTCTGGTGCCAACGTCCTGAATTTC; cdr3_aa: CASSLVPKGRPSGANVLNF
v_call: TRBV6-5; clone_size: .; d_call: .; j_call: TRBJ1-5; cdr3_nt: TGTGCTAGCAGTTACAGTGGACGGGGTAGTCAGTCCCAGCATTTT; cdr3_aa: CASSYSGRGSQSQHF
v_call: TRBV6-5; clone_size: .; d_call: .; j_call: TRBJ2-6; cdr3_nt: TGTGCCAGCAGTTTAGCGAGGGCCAGCTCTGAGGCCAACGTTCTGACTTTC; cdr3_aa: CASSLARASSEANVLTF
v_call: TRBV29-1; clone_size: .; d_call: .; j_call: TRBJ1-1; cdr3_nt: TGCAATGTTGAAGGGAGTTTCAACACCGAAGCTTTCTTT; cdr3_aa: CNVEGSFNTEAFF
v_call: TRBV6-1; clone_size: once; d_call: .; j_call: TRBJ1-6; cdr3_nt: TGTGCCAGTAGTGGACTTCAAGATTCACCCCTCCACTTT; cdr3_aa: CASSGLQDSPLHF
v_call: TRBV6-5; clone_size: .; d_call: TRBD1; j_call: TRBJ1-5; cdr3_nt: TGTGCCAGCAGTTACAGCGGACAGGGTAGTCAGTCACAGCATTTT; cdr3_aa: CASSYSGQGSQSQHF
v_call: TRBV11-2; clone_size: .; d_call: TRBD1; j_call: TRBJ2-1; cdr3_nt: TGTGCAAGCAGCTTAGTTGGACAGGACAATGAGCAGTTCTTC; cdr3_aa: CASSLVGQDNEQFF
v_call: TRBV12-3/TRBV12-4; clone_size: .; d_call: .; j_call: TRBJ1-1; cdr3_nt: TGTGCCGGCAGCATAACTACGACAGAGGGCATGAACACTAAAGCTTTCTTT; cdr3_aa: CAGSITTTEGMNTKAFF
v_call: TRBV20-1; clone_size: .; d_call: .; j_call: TRBJ1-5; cdr3_nt: TGCAGTGCGCTAAGAGTGGGGGAGGGCATGAAGGCCCAGCATTTT; cdr3_aa: CSALRVGEGMKAQHF
v_call: TRBV4-2; clone_size: once; d_call: .; j_call: TRBJ2-1; cdr3_nt: TGTGCCAGCAGCCGAAATGCTAAAACCTACAATGAGCAGTTCTTC; cdr3_aa: CASSRNAKTYNEQFF
v_call: TRBV6-4; clone_size: .; d_call: TRBD2; j_call: TRBJ2-1; cdr3_nt: TGTGCCAGCAGTGACAGGGCGGGGGAGCCCTACAATGAGCAGTTCTTC; cdr3_aa: CASSDRAGEPYNEQFF
v_call: TRBV11-3; clone_size: .; d_call: .; j_call: TRBJ1-6; cdr3_nt: TGTGCCAGCAGCCCTAGGATTAATTCACCCCACCACTTT; cdr3_aa: CASSPRINSPHHF
v_call: TRBV7-9; clone_size: few; d_call: TRBD1; j_call: TRBJ2-5; cdr3_nt: TGTGCCAGCAGCCTCTCATCTGGGACAGGGAGATTCCAAGAGACCCAGTACTTC; cdr3_aa: CASSLSSGTGRFQETQYF